These T cell receptor beta chains were read from a single sample in a study of tumor and adjacent non-tumor tissue in lung cancer. TCRdb reprocessed the multiplex PCR reads with MiXCR, giving one entry per CDR3 protein. The table shows some 80,000 distinct CDR3 sequences, with more than 80% occurring only once. Sequencing was done on a sample of distant non-tumor lung tissue. The source is a man between 60 and 75 years old with non-small cell lung cancer. The conserved cysteine and the conserved F or W are not part of the CDR3 here. Each record gives: V gene, CDR3 protein.

>TRBV11-3
TSSAWDRSPLH
>TRBV4-3
ASSQDLSQFNTEAF
>TRBV29-1
SLTGTSVLTGELF
>TRBV6-5
ASSAGTDTQK
>TRBV11-2
ASRPTGEVTQY
>TRBV4-3
AGSLGTGASDTQY
>TRBV29-1
SVVFTGVNLYEQY
>TRBV6-2/TRBV6-3
ASTDRTVLSEQF
>TRBV20-1
SASKTAGETQY
>TRBV24-1
ATSGPPGFYEQY
>TRBV6-1
ASSEVRGYTEAF
>TRBV4-1
ASSPGGTGGYYGYT
>TRBV4-2
ASSQEPGDINQPQH
>TRBV20-1
SARFSENTEGLF
>TRBV6-4
ASRAQRDFNSPLH
>TRBV4-2
ASSQTTGRSQETHY
>TRBV20-1
SVRGPAGNEQF
>TRBV5-6
ASSYDRGRYNSPLH
>TRBV27
ASSSIDRVPLRY
>TRBV20-1
SARDMGWYNPPLH
>TRBV11-3
ASSPRTSRVTVMQY
>TRBV11-2
ASSTSSGGARVQY
>TRBV19
ASTISDSYGYT
>TRBV12-5
VRGDSVITEAF
>TRBV20-1
SAQRDGSEQY
>TRBV6-2/TRBV6-3
ASNYGTDTQY
>TRBV11-2
ASSPTSVGATGANLLT
>TRBV20-1
SARPGYREPQH
>TRBV6-1
ASSRRLADMQF
>TRBV11-3
ASSLDVDRVNTEAF
>TRBV20-1
SVRGLEGREQY
>TRBV20-1
SARGGSADAYEQY
>TRBV6-5
AISSPGRRATNYGYA
>TRBV11-2
ASSLGTVVRGTEAV
>TRBV12-3/TRBV12-4
ASRSAGSNQPQR
>TRBV20-1
SARDIGGRKGETQY
>TRBV11-2
ASSSGQVETQY
>TRBV12-3/TRBV12-4
ASTAVWLEQY
>TRBV11-2
ASTRPMNTEAF
>TRBV11-2
ASSLVSKDKPSGANVLT
>TRBV7-8
ASSLEAARGQF
>TRBV5-1
ASNFGTGEDTQY
>TRBV5-4
ASSLYVRDRYEQY
>TRBV6-2/TRBV6-3
ASNYGIAGDAKNIQY
>TRBV6-5
AGRAKRGGKLF
>TRBV28
ASLRGGLYGYT
>TRBV20-1
SARVSLESSQPQH
>TRBV4-1
ASSQDFGGARQQF
>TRBV11-2
VSSSDIGVGTDTQY
>TRBV11-2
TSNFVGRGTEAF
>TRBV11-2
VSSSGHVLETRY
>TRBV4-3
ASSQVGLGGDFDTQY
>TRBV6-1
ASSEDRDDTGAS
>TRBV11-1
ASITNGGNTEAF
>TRBV11-2
LSSLVGRGTETF
>TRBV20-1
SGSPDSGTNTQY
>TRBV11-2
ASSLVGRDTKAF
>TRBV20-1
SSTGTVGYT